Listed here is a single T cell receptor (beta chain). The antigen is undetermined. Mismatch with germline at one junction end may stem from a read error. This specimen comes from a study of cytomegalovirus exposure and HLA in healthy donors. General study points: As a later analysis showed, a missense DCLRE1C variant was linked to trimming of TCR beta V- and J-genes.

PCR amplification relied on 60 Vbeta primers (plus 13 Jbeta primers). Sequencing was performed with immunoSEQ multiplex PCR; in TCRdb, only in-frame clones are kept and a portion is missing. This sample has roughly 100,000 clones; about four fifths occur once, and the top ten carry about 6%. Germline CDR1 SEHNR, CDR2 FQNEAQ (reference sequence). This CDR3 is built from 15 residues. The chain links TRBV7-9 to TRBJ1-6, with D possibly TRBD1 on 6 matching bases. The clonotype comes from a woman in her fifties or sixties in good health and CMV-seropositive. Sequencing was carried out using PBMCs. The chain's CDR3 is CSSSPQGRLNSPLHF. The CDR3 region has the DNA TGTTCCAGCAGCCCACAGGGACGACTGAATTCACCCCTCCACTTT.